Listed below are T cell receptor beta chains from one sample, sequenced in a study of T cell responses to AZD1222 COVID-19 vaccine. The assay was immunoSEQ multiplex PCR, and TCRdb's table has in-frame clones only and misses some. The sample holds tens of thousands of clones; 70% to 90% are singletons and the top ten take around 15%. Sequencing was performed on peripheral blood, taken on day 0 of AZD1222 vaccination. Receptor source: an adult in good health. Each CDR3 is given with its conserved first and last residue. The order of the fields is D gene, J gene, clone size, V gene, CDR3 protein, CDR3 DNA. The D gene is left open where the match is weak. Not every row has a clone size; where given, it reads once, few, many or a size class.

D gene: .
J gene: TRBJ1-5
clone size: .
V gene: TRBV19
CDR3 protein: CASSKRGTDQPQHF
CDR3 DNA: TGTGCCAGTAGTAAGCGGGGCACGGACCAGCCCCAGCATTTT

D gene: TRBD1
J gene: TRBJ1-2
clone size: .
V gene: TRBV5-5
CDR3 protein: CASRMSGGGYTF
CDR3 DNA: TGTGCCAGCAGGATGTCAGGGGGCGGCTACACCTTC

D gene: .
J gene: TRBJ2-3
clone size: once
V gene: TRBV12-3/TRBV12-4
CDR3 protein: CASSLVDTQYF
CDR3 DNA: TGTGCCAGCAGTTTAGTGGATACGCAGTATTTT

D gene: .
J gene: TRBJ2-5
clone size: once
V gene: TRBV30
CDR3 protein: CAWSVVHDQETQYF
CDR3 DNA: TGTGCCTGGAGTGTAGTACACGACCAAGAGACCCAGTACTTC

D gene: TRBD2
J gene: TRBJ2-7
clone size: .
V gene: TRBV6-5
CDR3 protein: CASSPWGGGYEQYF
CDR3 DNA: TGTGCCAGCAGTCCTTGGGGGGGTGGGTACGAGCAGTACTTC

D gene: .
J gene: TRBJ2-7
clone size: .
V gene: TRBV5-4
CDR3 protein: CASSLMSNYEQYF
CDR3 DNA: TGTGCCAGCAGCTTGATGTCGAATTACGAGCAGTACTTC

D gene: TRBD1
J gene: TRBJ1-2
clone size: .
V gene: TRBV4-1
CDR3 protein: CASSHRAGGVYGYTF
CDR3 DNA: TGCGCCAGCAGCCACAGGGCAGGGGGCGTGTATGGCTACACCTTC

D gene: .
J gene: TRBJ1-2
clone size: .
V gene: TRBV6-5
CDR3 protein: CASRYRVGGIGYTF
CDR3 DNA: TGTGCCAGCAGGTACAGGGTAGGCGGTATTGGCTACACCTTC

D gene: .
J gene: TRBJ2-7
clone size: .
V gene: TRBV28
CDR3 protein: CASSFPGREQYF
CDR3 DNA: TGTGCCAGCAGTTTTCCAGGTCGGGAGCAGTACTTC

D gene: .
J gene: TRBJ2-7
clone size: once
V gene: TRBV6-4
CDR3 protein: CASSVTSGSYEQYF
CDR3 DNA: TGTGCCAGCAGTGTAACGTCAGGGTCCTACGAGCAGTACTTC

D gene: .
J gene: TRBJ2-5
clone size: .
V gene: TRBV11-2
CDR3 protein: CASSLARVSETQYF
CDR3 DNA: TGTGCCAGCAGCTTAGCCAGGGTTTCTGAGACCCAGTACTTC

D gene: TRBD1
J gene: TRBJ1-5
clone size: .
V gene: TRBV11-2
CDR3 protein: CASSFATSGTGDQPQHF
CDR3 DNA: TGTGCCAGCAGCTTTGCCACCTCCGGGACAGGGGACCAGCCCCAGCATTTT

D gene: .
J gene: TRBJ2-1
clone size: .
V gene: TRBV6-5
CDR3 protein: CASSLESGTQGEQFF
CDR3 DNA: TGTGCCAGCAGTTTAGAGTCGGGGACTCAAGGGGAGCAGTTCTTC

D gene: .
J gene: TRBJ2-1
clone size: .
V gene: TRBV28
CDR3 protein: CASRDQGNVYNEQFF
CDR3 DNA: TGTGCCAGCAGAGATCAGGGGAATGTCTACAATGAGCAGTTCTTC

D gene: TRBD1
J gene: TRBJ1-2
clone size: .
V gene: TRBV4-1
CDR3 protein: CASSQTDRAPTNYGYTF
CDR3 DNA: TGCGCCAGCAGCCAAACGGACAGGGCTCCGACTAACTATGGCTACACCTTC

D gene: .
J gene: TRBJ2-7
clone size: .
V gene: TRBV28
CDR3 protein: CASRGGPGTYEQYF
CDR3 DNA: TGTGCCAGCAGGGGGGGGCCAGGGACCTACGAGCAGTACTTC

D gene: TRBD1
J gene: TRBJ2-2
clone size: .
V gene: TRBV6-5
CDR3 protein: CASRRTGGGELFF
CDR3 DNA: TGTGCCAGCAGACGGACAGGTGGTGGGGAGCTGTTTTTT

D gene: TRBD2
J gene: TRBJ2-7
clone size: once
V gene: TRBV9
CDR3 protein: CASSANLGGSYEQYF
CDR3 DNA: TGTGCCAGCAGCGCGAATTTGGGGGGGAGTTACGAGCAGTACTTC

D gene: .
J gene: TRBJ1-5
clone size: .
V gene: TRBV5-1
CDR3 protein: CASSFKTDFSNQPQHF
CDR3 DNA: TGCGCCAGCAGCTTTAAAACCGACTTTAGCAATCAGCCCCAGCATTTT

D gene: .
J gene: TRBJ1-5
clone size: .
V gene: TRBV3-1/TRBV3-2
CDR3 protein: CASSQDLDNQPQHF
CDR3 DNA: TGTGCCAGCAGCCAAGATTTGGACAATCAGCCCCAGCATTTT

D gene: .
J gene: TRBJ2-1
clone size: .
V gene: TRBV6-5
CDR3 protein: CASSWVGGNEQFF
CDR3 DNA: TGTGCCAGCAGTTGGGTTGGAGGGAATGAGCAGTTCTTC

D gene: .
J gene: TRBJ1-2
clone size: once
V gene: TRBV4-2
CDR3 protein: CASSQDPQGHTF
CDR3 DNA: TGTGCCAGCAGCCAAGATCCCCAGGGGCACACCTTC

D gene: TRBD1
J gene: TRBJ1-1
clone size: .
V gene: TRBV7-9
CDR3 protein: CASSSSGQEKEAFF
CDR3 DNA: TGTGCCAGCAGCTCATCGGGACAGGAGAAGGAAGCTTTCTTT

D gene: TRBD1
J gene: TRBJ2-2
clone size: .
V gene: TRBV9
CDR3 protein: CASSVGTVNTGELFF
CDR3 DNA: TGTGCCAGCAGCGTTGGGACAGTAAACACCGGGGAGCTGTTTTTT

D gene: .
J gene: TRBJ1-1
clone size: .
V gene: TRBV19
CDR3 protein: CASSPEWRAEAFF
CDR3 DNA: TGTGCCAGTAGTCCCGAGTGGAGGGCTGAAGCTTTCTTT

D gene: .
J gene: TRBJ1-6
clone size: .
V gene: TRBV28
CDR3 protein: CASSFPPPWSPLHF
CDR3 DNA: TGTGCCAGCAGTTTCCCACCCCCCTGGTCACCCCTCCACTTT

D gene: TRBD1
J gene: TRBJ2-2
clone size: .
V gene: TRBV29-1
CDR3 protein: CSVVGRGKGTGELFF
CDR3 DNA: TGCAGCGTTGTAGGCAGGGGGAAGGGTACCGGGGAGCTGTTTTTT

D gene: .
J gene: TRBJ1-1
clone size: .
V gene: TRBV7-2
CDR3 protein: CASSTTRNTEAFF
CDR3 DNA: TGTGCCAGCAGCACGACCAGGAACACTGAAGCTTTCTTT

D gene: .
J gene: TRBJ2-1
clone size: .
V gene: TRBV12-3/TRBV12-4
CDR3 protein: CATAWAGSNEQFF
CDR3 DNA: TGTGCCACCGCCTGGGCGGGATCGAATGAGCAGTTCTTC

D gene: .
J gene: TRBJ2-2
clone size: .
V gene: TRBV15
CDR3 protein: CATSRDLWALGGTGELFF
CDR3 DNA: TGTGCCACCAGCAGAGATCTTTGGGCTTTGGGGGGCACCGGGGAGCTGTTTTTT

D gene: .
J gene: TRBJ1-1
clone size: .
V gene: TRBV6-1
CDR3 protein: CASSDYDIDWENTEAFF
CDR3 DNA: TGTGCCAGCAGTGATTACGACATCGATTGGGAGAACACTGAAGCTTTCTTT

D gene: TRBD1
J gene: TRBJ1-5
clone size: .
V gene: TRBV19
CDR3 protein: CASSIWTGLSSNQPQHF
CDR3 DNA: TGTGCCAGTAGTATATGGACAGGGTTGAGTAGCAATCAGCCCCAGCATTTT

D gene: .
J gene: TRBJ1-2
clone size: few
V gene: TRBV4-1
CDR3 protein: CASSQAQGGDGYTF
CDR3 DNA: TGCGCCAGCAGCCAAGCTCAGGGTGGGGATGGCTACACCTTC

D gene: TRBD1
J gene: TRBJ2-7
clone size: once
V gene: TRBV5-1
CDR3 protein: CASSLVVQGVYEQYF
CDR3 DNA: TGCGCCAGCAGCTTGGTGGTCCAGGGGGTATACGAGCAGTACTTC